The text below deals with one T cell receptor (beta chain). Blood draws occurred at baseline, cycle 4 day 1, and cycle 7 day 1. The data were produced by immunoSEQ multiplex PCR, yet TCRdb's version contains in-frame clones alone and is incomplete. The sample shows 60,000 to 75,000 clones, 70% to 90% of them seen only once. This entry belongs to a study of OX40 agonist ivuxolimab in advanced cancers. Overall study context: Patients were dosed with the agonistic anti-OX40 (CD134) antibody ivuxolimab. Ivuxolimab was delivered to patients intravenously every 2 weeks at doses spanning 0.01 to 10 mg/kg.

Deletions cut 4 bases from V and 4 bases from J, with 8 bases between. CDR1 is LNHDA and CDR2 is SQIVND in the germline V gene (reference sequence). The CDR3 covers 13 residues. The sequenced sample was CD4+ or CD8+ T cells sorted from blood, obtained in a trial of the OX40 agonist ivuxolimab. The TCR sequence derives from an adult with an advanced solid tumor such as melanoma, head and neck, liver or kidney cancer. This chain joins TRBV19 and TRBJ1-5; D is perhaps TRBD1 (5 bases). The CDR3 DNA reads TGTGCCAGTAGTACAGGGATAAATCAGCCCCAGCATTTT. The encoded protein is CASSTGINQPQHF.